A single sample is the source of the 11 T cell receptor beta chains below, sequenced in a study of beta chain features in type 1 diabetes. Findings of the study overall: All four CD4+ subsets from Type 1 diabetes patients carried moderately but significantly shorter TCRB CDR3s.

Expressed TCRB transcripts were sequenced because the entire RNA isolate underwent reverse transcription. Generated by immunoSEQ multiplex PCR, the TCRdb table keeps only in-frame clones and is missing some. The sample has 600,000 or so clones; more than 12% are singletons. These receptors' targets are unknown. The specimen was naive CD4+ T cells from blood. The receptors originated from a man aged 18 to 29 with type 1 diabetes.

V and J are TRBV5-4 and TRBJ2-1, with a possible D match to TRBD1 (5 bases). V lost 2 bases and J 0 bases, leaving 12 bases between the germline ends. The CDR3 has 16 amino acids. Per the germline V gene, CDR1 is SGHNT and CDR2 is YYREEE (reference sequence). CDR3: CASSFYRQSSYNEQFF. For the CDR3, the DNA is TGTGCCAGCAGCTTCTACAGGCAGAGCTCCTACAATGAGCAGTTCTTC.

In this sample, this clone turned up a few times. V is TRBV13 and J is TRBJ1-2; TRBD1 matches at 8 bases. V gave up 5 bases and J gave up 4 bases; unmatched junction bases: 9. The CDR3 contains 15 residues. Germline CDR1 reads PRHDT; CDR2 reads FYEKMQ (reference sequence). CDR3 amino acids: CASSPDEGTGYGYTF. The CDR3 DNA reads TGTGCCAGCAGCCCAGATGAGGGGACAGGCTATGGCTACACCTTC. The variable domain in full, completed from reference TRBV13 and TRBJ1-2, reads AAGVIQSPRHLIKEKRETATLKCYPIPRHDTVYWYQQGPGQDPQFLISFYEKMQSDKGSIPDRFSAQQFSDYHSELNMSSLELGDSALYFCASSPDEGTGYGYTFGSGTRLTVV.

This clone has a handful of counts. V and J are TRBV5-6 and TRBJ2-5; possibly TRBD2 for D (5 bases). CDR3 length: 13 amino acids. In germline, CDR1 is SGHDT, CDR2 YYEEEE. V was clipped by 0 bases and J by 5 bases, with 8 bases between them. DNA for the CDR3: TGTGCCAGCAGCTTGGGAGAGGGCGAGACCCAGTACTTC. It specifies CASSLGEGETQYF.

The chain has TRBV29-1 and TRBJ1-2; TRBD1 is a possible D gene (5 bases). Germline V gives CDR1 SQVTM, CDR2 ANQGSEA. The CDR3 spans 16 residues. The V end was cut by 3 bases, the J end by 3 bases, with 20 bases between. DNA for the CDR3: TGCAGCGTTGACAGGGTCCGGATGATTAGGGACTATGGCTACACCTTC. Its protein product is CSVDRVRMIRDYGYTF.

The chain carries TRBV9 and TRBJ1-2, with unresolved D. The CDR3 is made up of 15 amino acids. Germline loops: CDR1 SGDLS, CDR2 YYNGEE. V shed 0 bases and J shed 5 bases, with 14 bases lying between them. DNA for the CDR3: TGTGCCAGCAGCGTAGATACGGGTTCCGATTATGGCTACACCTTC. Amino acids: CASSVDTGSDYGYTF.

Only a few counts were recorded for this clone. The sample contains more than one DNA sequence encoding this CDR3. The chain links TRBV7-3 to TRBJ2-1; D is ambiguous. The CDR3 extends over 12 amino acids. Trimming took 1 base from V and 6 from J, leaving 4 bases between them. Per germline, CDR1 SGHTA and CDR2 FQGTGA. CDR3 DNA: TGTGCCAGCAGCTTAATTGGCAATGAGCAGTTCTTC. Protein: CASSLIGNEQFF.

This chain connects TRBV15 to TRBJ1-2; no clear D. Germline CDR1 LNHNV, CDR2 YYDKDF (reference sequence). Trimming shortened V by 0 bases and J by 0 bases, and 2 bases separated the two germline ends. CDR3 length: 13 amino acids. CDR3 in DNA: TGTGCCACCAGCAGAGAAACTAACTATGGCTACACCTTC. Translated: CATSRETNYGYTF.

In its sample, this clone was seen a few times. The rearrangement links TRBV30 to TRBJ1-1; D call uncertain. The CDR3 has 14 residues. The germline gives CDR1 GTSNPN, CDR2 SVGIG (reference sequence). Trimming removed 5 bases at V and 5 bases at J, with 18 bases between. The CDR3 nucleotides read TGTGCCTGGGTGGGTCCGGCCCCGAGGACTGAAGCTTTCTTT. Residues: CAWVGPAPRTEAFF.

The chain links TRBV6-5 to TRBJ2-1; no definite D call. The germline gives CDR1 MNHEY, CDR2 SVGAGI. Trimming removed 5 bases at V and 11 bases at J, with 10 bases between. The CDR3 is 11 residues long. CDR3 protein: CASSPQTQQFF. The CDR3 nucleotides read TGTGCCAGCAGTCCGCAGACGCAGCAGTTCTTC.

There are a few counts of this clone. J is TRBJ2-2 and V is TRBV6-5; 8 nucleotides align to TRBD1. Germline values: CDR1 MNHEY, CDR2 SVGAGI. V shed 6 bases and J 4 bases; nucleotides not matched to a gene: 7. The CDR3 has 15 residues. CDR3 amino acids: CASRPTGVSTGELFF. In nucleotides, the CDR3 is TGTGCCAGCAGACCGACAGGGGTCAGCACCGGGGAGCTGTTTTTT.

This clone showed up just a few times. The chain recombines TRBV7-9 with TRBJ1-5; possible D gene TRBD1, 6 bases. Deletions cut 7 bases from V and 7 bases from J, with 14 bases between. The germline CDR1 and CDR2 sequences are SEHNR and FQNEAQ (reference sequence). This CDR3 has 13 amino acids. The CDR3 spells CASTQGSEQPQHF. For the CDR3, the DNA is TGTGCCAGCACACAGGGAAGCGAACAGCCCCAGCATTTT.